This TCR beta chain stems from a study of beta chain features in type 1 diabetes (dated by TCRdb to 2017 to 2018). Study-level background: No differences in mean age, gender distribution, total cell number or subset yield were found between patients and healthy donors. Across all samples, some 110,000,000 sorted cells were examined, and cell number per subset correlated strongly with RNA yield. In the study, recently diagnosed type 1 diabetes patients and matched healthy donors were compared on the TCRB repertoires of their sorted circulating CD4+ T cell subsets. Regulatory and stem cell-like memory subsets were obtained from only 8 patients and roughly 8 healthy donors, while naive and central memory subsets were obtained from all 30 or so donors. What the authors observed across the whole study: HLA sub-analyses involved small numbers of individuals, so any influence of HLA type on TCRB rearrangement remained unresolved. Naive, central memory and regulatory TCRB repertoires appeared to be more similar among patients than among healthy donors. Because cDNA was sequenced instead of genomic DNA, activated cells with high expression could be over-represented, although the groups did not differ in activation or CD3 levels. At VDJ recombination sites, patients with type 1 diabetes made fewer insertions and deleted more nucleotides, a pattern implying thymic rearrangement abnormalities. In all four CD4+ subsets, TCRB CDR3 length was moderately but significantly shorter in type 1 diabetes patients. Shorter templates might be favored by PCR, yet because patient and control samples were amplified and corrected together, any such skew would affect both groups equally.

This clone was counted a few times. Its binding antigen is unknown. Base quality data are lacking; no much larger clone is found one base away. A single peripheral blood draw of approximately 100 mL on average was collected from each donor into heparinised tubes. A BD FACSAria II was used to sort naive, central memory, regulatory and stem cell-like memory CD4+ T cells with a panel that included CD45RO, CCR7, CD25, CD127, CD95 and CD27. A purity above 95% was achieved for all sorted populations. PBMCs were separated immediately by Lymphoprep density gradient centrifugation and were stained directly, without being cultured. So that batch effects would be minimized, each experiment stained and sorted samples in pairs, pairing one healthy donor with one patient. CDR1 and CDR2, looked up from the germline V gene, are SQVTM and ANQGSEA. A distance of 7 bases separates the germline ends of V and J, which lose 4 bases and 1 base respectively. Inclusive of the bounding cysteine and phenylalanine, the CDR3 is 12 residues long. This entry keeps only the CDR3 DNA: 36 bases, framed from base 1.

The entire isolated RNA was reverse transcribed using the High Capacity cDNA Reverse Transcription Kit, and thus expressed TCRB transcripts were sequenced. Deep immunoSEQ sequencing was performed on naive, central memory and regulatory T cell samples, with an average of about 4 million total reads per sample. Sorted cells were lysed in RLT buffer, and RNA was extracted using DNase-treated RNeasy Micro or Mini kits according to cell number. Each cell subset was processed on its own to prevent cross-contamination, while patient and healthy donor samples were processed together. The immunoSEQ multiplex PCR was used to amplify TCRB sequences from cDNA, generating 87-bp fragments that spanned the CDR3 region. Sequencing of the amplicons was done on the Illumina HiSeq platform. Per the source publication's procedure: Synthetic template baselines were used to correct PCR bias computationally, reads within Hamming distance 2 were collapsed together, and singletons that could not be merged were discarded. Reads were aligned to IMGT to assign V, D and J genes, CDR3 length, and insertions or deletions at six rearrangement sites. Clonotype counts were normalized to sorted cell number within each subset before computing true diversity and Gini coefficients with the tcR R package. Repertoire sharing was quantified using the overlap coefficient calculated on TCRB nucleotide sequences. Held by TCRdb, this immuneACCESS table contains in-frame sequences only and omits some clones. Under half of the omission traces to an unresolved V gene where checked; the cause of the rest is unknown. The V and J calls and the clone size are those of that table, but D and trimming were determined from the DNA. The sample yields 160,000 or so clones; 11% were counted once. The ten largest clones add up to 2% to 2.5% of the sample.

This sequence uses TRBV29-1 and TRBJ1-1; the D gene lacks a confident call. The sequencing sample was made of central memory CD4+ T cells from blood. This clonotype was obtained from a man between 18 and 35 years old in good health. CDR3 loop: CSVAHANTEAFF. The DNA sequence reads TGCAGCGTTGCTCACGCGAACACTGAAGCTTTCTTT.